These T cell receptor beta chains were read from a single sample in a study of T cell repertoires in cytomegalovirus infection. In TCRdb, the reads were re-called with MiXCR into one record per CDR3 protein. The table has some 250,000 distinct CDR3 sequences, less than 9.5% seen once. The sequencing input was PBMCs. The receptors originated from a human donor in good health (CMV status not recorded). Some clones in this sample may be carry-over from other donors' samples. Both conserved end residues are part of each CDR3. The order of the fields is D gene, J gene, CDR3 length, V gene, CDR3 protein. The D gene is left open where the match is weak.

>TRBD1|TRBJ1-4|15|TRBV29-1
CSDYPQGETNEKLFF
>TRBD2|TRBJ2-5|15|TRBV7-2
CASSPSGGASETQYF
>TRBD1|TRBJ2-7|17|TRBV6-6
CASSYSGQVFFVDEQYF
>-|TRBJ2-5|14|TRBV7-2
CASSPTGRRETQYF
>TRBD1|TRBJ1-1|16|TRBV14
CASSHRTGVGGTEAFF
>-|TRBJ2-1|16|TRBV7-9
CASSTNQGRSYNEQFF
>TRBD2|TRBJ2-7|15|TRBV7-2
CASSVIAGGPGEQYF
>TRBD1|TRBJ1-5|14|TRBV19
CASRGQGQNQPQHF
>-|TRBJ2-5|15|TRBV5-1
CASSLGASSRETQYF
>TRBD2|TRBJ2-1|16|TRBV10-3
CAISDTGTSGHNEQFF
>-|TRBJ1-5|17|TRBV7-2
CASSLEIGRGGNQPQHF
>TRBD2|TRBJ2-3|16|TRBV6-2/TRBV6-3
CASSYSHREGTDTQYF
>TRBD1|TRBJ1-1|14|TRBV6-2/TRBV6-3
CASRDRGWNTEAFF
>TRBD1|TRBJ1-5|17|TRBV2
CASRGTGGPRSNQPQHF
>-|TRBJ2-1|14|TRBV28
CASTPATSYNEQFF
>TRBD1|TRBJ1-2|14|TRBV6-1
CASSNGQGSGGYTF
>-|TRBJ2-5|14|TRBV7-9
CASSRGDPQETQYF
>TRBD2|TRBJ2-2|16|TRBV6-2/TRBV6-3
CASSLTSGGLTGELFF
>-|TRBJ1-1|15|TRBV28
CASSATGAANTEAFF
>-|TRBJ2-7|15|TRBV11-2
CASSFGGRTAYEQYF
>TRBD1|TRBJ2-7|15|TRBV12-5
CASGLGQGAAYEQYF
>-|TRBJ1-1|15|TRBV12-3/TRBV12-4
CASSYEQGMNTEAFF
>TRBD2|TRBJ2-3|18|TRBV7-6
CASSSRGGGVSPTHTQYF
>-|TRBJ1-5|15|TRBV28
CASSLGDWSNQPQHF
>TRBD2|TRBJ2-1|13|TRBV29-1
CRAAGGPYNEQFF
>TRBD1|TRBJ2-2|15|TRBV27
CASGDSGTGGGELFF
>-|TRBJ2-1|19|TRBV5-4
CASSPTGGVDGRSYNEQFF
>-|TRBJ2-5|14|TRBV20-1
CSAISSSGPGAQYF
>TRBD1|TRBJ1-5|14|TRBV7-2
CASSSLAGGQPQHF
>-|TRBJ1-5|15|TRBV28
CASTKRRNSNQPQHF
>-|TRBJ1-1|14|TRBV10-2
CASTENWGGTEAFF
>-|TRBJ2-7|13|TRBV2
CASQDFFSYEQYF
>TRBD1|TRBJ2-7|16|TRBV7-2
CASSPRGDRYSYEQYF
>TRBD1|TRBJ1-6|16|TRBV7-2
CASSLDRGLLNSPLHF
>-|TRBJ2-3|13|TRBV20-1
CSPQDPDTDTQYF
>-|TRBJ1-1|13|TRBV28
CASSLRGSTEAFF
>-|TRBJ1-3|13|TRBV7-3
CASQQGAGNTIYF
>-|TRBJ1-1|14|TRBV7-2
CASSSSGTNTEAFF
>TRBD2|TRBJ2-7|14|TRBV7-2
CASSLVLAGWEQYF
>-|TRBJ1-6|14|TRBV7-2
CASSPRQLNSPLHF
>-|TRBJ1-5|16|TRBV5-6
CASSSTEGQSNQPQHF
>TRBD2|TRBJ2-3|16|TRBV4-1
CASSQGGGLGADTQYF
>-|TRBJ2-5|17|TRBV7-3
CASSLSPGQRTQETQYF
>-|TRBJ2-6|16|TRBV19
CASSIDSLSGANVLTF
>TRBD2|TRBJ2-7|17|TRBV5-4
CASSLGTLAGGTHEQYF
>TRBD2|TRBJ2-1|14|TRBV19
CASSIGFPSGEQFF
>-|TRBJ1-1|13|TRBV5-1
CASREYENTEAFF
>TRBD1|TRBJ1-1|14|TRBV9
CASSVIQGRAEAFF
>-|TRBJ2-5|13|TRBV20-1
CSARDQLSKTQYF
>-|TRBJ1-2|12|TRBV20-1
CSARDHNGGYTF
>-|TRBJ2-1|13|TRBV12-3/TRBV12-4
CASSLGPGGEQFF
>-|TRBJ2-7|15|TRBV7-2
CASSLGTPRTYEQYF
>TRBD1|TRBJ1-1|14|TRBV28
CASRLPGQGSEAFF